The next 13 T cell receptor beta chains were all read from a single sample in a study of blood T cell repertoires in COVID-19. Measured with immunoSEQ multiplex PCR; TCRdb has only the in-frame clones, and not every one. The sample holds about 180,000 clones, about 86% seen once. The sequencing input was peripheral blood. These receptors were obtained from a woman in her thirties with active or convalescent COVID-19.

The CDR3 DNA reads as TGTGCCTGGAGGCTAGCGGGGGGCGGGGAGACCCAGTACTTC. Translation: CAWRLAGGGETQYF. This chain connects TRBV30 to TRBJ2-5; TRBD2 agrees at 11 bases. This CDR3 contains 14 residues. With 3 bases clipped from V and 5 bases from J, the junction kept 5 bases outside the gene matches. Germline CDR1 and CDR2: GTSNPN and SVGIG (reference sequence).

This clone was counted between two and nine times. The rearrangement uses TRBV2 and TRBJ1-2; D call uncertain. V dropped 6 bases and J dropped 8 bases, with 22 bases sitting between them. This CDR3 spans 15 amino acids. The germline V gene encodes CDR1 SNHLY and CDR2 FYNNEI. The CDR3 protein is CASRIDRSFRSGYTF. CDR3 in DNA: TGTGCCAGCAGAATTGACCGCTCCTTCAGGTCGGGCTACACCTTC.

V is TRBV11-2 and J is TRBJ1-1, with TRBD1 matching over 7 bases. V shed 1 base and J 0 bases; nucleotides not matched to a gene: 2. The CDR3 sequence is 15 residues long. From germline, CDR1 is SGHAT and CDR2 FQNNGV. CDR3 loop: CASSLVRGLNTEAFF. The DNA for the CDR3 is TGTGCCAGCAGCTTAGTAAGGGGGCTGAACACTGAAGCTTTCTTT.

This clone was picked up a small number of times. The rearrangement joins TRBV5-1 to TRBJ2-7; 10 positions match TRBD2. CDR1 and CDR2 from the germline V gene are SGHRS and YFSETQ. The CDR3 covers 15 residues. Trimming cost V 4 bases and J 4 bases; bases outside gene matches: 8. The CDR3 reads CASSQRTSGAYEQYF. The DNA for the CDR3 is TGCGCCAGCAGCCAGCGGACTAGCGGAGCTTACGAGCAGTACTTC.

This clone was seen a single time. At one end the junction does not follow the germline gene, possibly because of a read error. This rearrangement joins TRBV29-1 to TRBJ2-5; perhaps TRBD1 as D (6 bases). This CDR3 spans 12 amino acids. Germline CDR1 and CDR2: SQVTM and ANQGSEA. Written as DNA, the CDR3 is TGCAGCGGTGAACAGGGATGGGAGACCCAGTACTTC. It is translated as CSGEQGWETQYF.

This rearrangement joins TRBV6-6 to TRBJ1-1; TRBD1 matches at 8 bases. The CDR3 loop spans 14 amino acids. The germline CDR1 and CDR2 sequences are MNHNY and SVGAGI (reference sequence). V gave up 8 bases and J gave up 8 bases; unmatched junction bases: 13. CDR3 nucleotides: TGTGCCAGCGACAGGGGCAGAGGAAGACCGGAAGCTTTCTTT. Amino acids: CASDRGRGRPEAFF.

This rearrangement joins TRBV20-1 to TRBJ2-5, with D possibly matching TRBD1 (6 bases). The CDR3 is 10 amino acids. Germline V CDR1 and CDR2: DFQATT, SNEGSKA (reference sequence). V was trimmed by 6 bases and J by 14 bases, leaving 16 bases between them. This CDR3 is CSAADRRHYF. DNA for the CDR3: TGCAGTGCGGCAGACAGGCGGCATTACTTC.

This clone came up once. V usage is TRBV10-3 and J usage is TRBJ2-1; 12 nucleotides line up with TRBD2. The CDR3 covers 18 residues. J lost 9 bases, V lost 3 bases, and 15 bases had no gene match. The germline V gene encodes CDR1 ENHRY and CDR2 SYGVKD. CDR3 sequence: CAISERASGRAEGGEQFF. CDR3 nucleotide sequence: TGTGCCATCAGTGAAAGGGCTAGCGGGAGGGCCGAGGGTGGTGAGCAGTTCTTC.

The chain combines TRBV27 with TRBJ2-1, with 9 bases lining up with TRBD2. Unmatched junction bases numbered 8, after V lost 4 bases and J lost 4 bases. Germline V gene data show CDR1 as MNHEY and CDR2 as SMNVEV (reference sequence). This CDR3 comprises 16 residues. The DNA for the CDR3 is TGTGCCAGCAGTTCCTATAGCGGGAGTTCGTACAATGAGCAGTTCTTC. This sequence encodes CASSSYSGSSYNEQFF.

This clone is a singleton in its sample. The chain links TRBV2 to TRBJ1-1; weak D call: TRBD1 (6 bases). Germline V gene data show CDR1 as SNHLY and CDR2 as FYNNEI. The CDR3 contains 13 residues. Trimming stripped 3 bases from V and 4 bases from J, with 9 bases between. CDR3 region: CASSDQGSTEAFF. The CDR3 DNA follows: TGTGCCAGCAGTGACCAGGGGAGCACTGAAGCTTTCTTT.

The chain couples TRBV19 to TRBJ1-2, with D possibly matching TRBD1 (5 bases). Trimming left V 6 bases short and J 6 bases short, with 14 bases between. Germline lookup yields CDR1 LNHDA and CDR2 SQIVND (reference sequence). CDR3 size: 13 residues. CDR3 residues: CASSSGLPDGYTF. The CDR3 nucleotides read TGTGCCAGTAGCTCAGGGTTACCGGATGGCTACACCTTC. The whole variable domain, filled in from reference TRBV19 and TRBJ1-2, reads DGGITQSPKYLFRKEGQNVTLSCEQNLNHDAMYWYRQDPGQGLRLIYYSQIVNDFQKGDIAEGYSVSREKKESFPLTVTSAQKNPTAFYLCASSSGLPDGYTFGSGTRLTVV.

J is TRBJ2-5 and V is TRBV30; D might be TRBD2 (5 bases). Trimming left V 1 base short and J 2 bases short, with 8 bases between. CDR3 length: 13 residues. Per germline, CDR1 GTSNPN and CDR2 SVGIG (reference sequence). This chain's CDR3 is CAWSAGGQETQYF. The DNA of the CDR3 is TGTGCCTGGAGTGCGGGCGGGCAAGAGACCCAGTACTTC.

The chain uses TRBV3-1 (or the pseudogene TRBV3-2) and TRBJ2-7; 10 positions agree with TRBD1. Germline CDR1 and CDR2: LGHDT and YNNKEL (reference sequence). There are 15 residues in the CDR3. With 1 base clipped from V and 2 bases from J, the junction kept 2 bases outside the gene matches. CDR3 sequence reads: CASSQGDRGPYEQYF. The CDR3 nucleotides read TGTGCCAGCAGCCAAGGGGACAGGGGACCCTACGAGCAGTACTTC.